These 32 T cell receptor beta chains were all obtained from the same sample, sequenced in a study of cytomegalovirus exposure and HLA in healthy donors. The primer mix had 60 Vbeta and 13 Jbeta primers. Profiled with immunoSEQ multiplex PCR; TCRdb holds only in-frame clones, not every one. Of some 200,000 clones in the sample, 79% are singletons; the top ten hold about 2%. Sequencing was performed on PBMCs. These receptors came from a woman in her fifties or sixties in good health and CMV-seronegative.

The DNA for the CDR3 is TGCGCCAGCAGCCAAGAACGCAGTCAGCCCCAGCATTTT. Translating it yields CASSQERSQPQHF. The J gene is TRBJ1-5, the V gene TRBV4-3, with unresolved D. Between the trimmed V and J ends, which lost 0 bases and 6 bases, there was a span of 6 bases. Germline loops: CDR1 LGHNA, CDR2 YSLEER. This CDR3 region has 13 residues.

This chain links TRBV6-5 with TRBJ1-1; possibly TRBD1 for D (6 bases). The length of the CDR3 is 14 residues. The germline V gene encodes CDR1 MNHEY and CDR2 SVGAGI. Deletions cut 6 bases from V and 1 base from J, with 12 bases between. The CDR3 reads CASSRQARNTEAFF. The CDR3 coding sequence is TGTGCCAGCAGCAGACAGGCAAGGAACACTGAAGCTTTCTTT.

The chain has TRBV28 and TRBJ1-5; 7 bases agree with TRBD1. The CDR3 length is 13 residues. Germline V gene sequence: CDR1 MDHEN, CDR2 SYDVKM. V dropped 8 bases and J dropped 2; count of bases not matched to a gene: 3. CDR3 DNA sequence: TGTGCCAGCCACGACAGGGGCAATCAGCCCCAGCATTTT. This gives the protein CASHDRGNQPQHF.

This clone was seen only a few times. The gene calls are TRBV19 and TRBJ2-1; TRBD2 aligns across 9 bases. V lost 4 bases and J lost 9; bases outside the gene matches: 13. From germline, CDR1 is LNHDA and CDR2 SQIVND (reference sequence). The CDR3 is 16 amino acids. CDR3 sequence reads: CASSTPGLALGGEQFF. Written as DNA, the CDR3 is TGTGCCAGTAGTACACCGGGACTAGCCCTGGGGGGTGAGCAGTTCTTC.

V and J are TRBV7-2 and TRBJ1-2, with D possibly TRBD1 on 6 matching bases. V lost 5 bases to trimming and J lost 8 bases, with 21 bases between them. The CDR3 loop spans 15 amino acids. Germline loops: CDR1 SGHTA, CDR2 FQGNSA. The CDR3 DNA sequence: TGTGCCAGCAGCCCGAGGGCAGGGGACCCTATCGGCTACACCTTC. It specifies CASSPRAGDPIGYTF.

This rearrangement joins TRBV27 to TRBJ2-6; TRBD1 aligns across 8 bases. The V and J ends lost 5 bases and 3 bases, in that order; junction bases with no gene match: 3. The CDR3 loop spans 15 amino acids. The germline CDR1 and CDR2 sequences are MNHEY and SMNVEV (reference sequence). DNA of the CDR3: TGTGCCAGCAGTGGGACAGGCTTTGGGGCCAACGTCCTGACTTTC. This codes for CASSGTGFGANVLTF.

The chain couples TRBV11-2 to TRBJ2-2; 8 nucleotides line up with TRBD1. The CDR3 runs 16 residues. CDR1 and CDR2 (germline): SGHAT, FQNNGV. Trimming at V came to 5 bases and at J to 3 bases, leaving 8 bases not matched to a gene. CDR3 DNA: TGTGCCAGCAGCCGGACAGGGTTGGGCGACACCGGGGAGCTGTTTTTT. It codes for CASSRTGLGDTGELFF.

J is TRBJ1-3 and V is TRBV4-1; TRBD1 might be the D (5 bases). This CDR3 is 14 amino acids long. Germline values: CDR1 MGHRA, CDR2 YSYEKL. Trimming shortened V by 5 bases and J by 9 bases, and 17 bases separated the two germline ends. For the CDR3, the DNA is TGCGCCAGCAGCGCTCGGGACTCCCTACCCACCATATATTTT. Translation gives CASSARDSLPTIYF.

This rearrangement joins TRBV7-3 to TRBJ2-1; TRBD2 aligns across 8 bases. The J segment lost 7 bases and the V segment lost 0 bases, leaving 8 bases of the junction unmatched. This CDR3 contains 16 residues. In germline, CDR1 is SGHTA, CDR2 FQGTGA. The CDR3 DNA reads TGTGCCAGCAGCTTAACGAGCGGGAGCGGAACAAATGAGCAGTTCTTC. Protein product: CASSLTSGSGTNEQFF.

The chain has TRBV7-2 and TRBJ1-6; 7 positions agree with TRBD1. With V trimmed by 1 base and J by 6 bases, 9 bases remained unmatched. This CDR3 comprises 17 residues. Germline CDR1 is SGHTA and CDR2 is FQGNSA. The CDR3 reads CASSLGLAGGVNSPLHF. In DNA, the CDR3 is TGTGCCAGCAGCTTAGGGTTGGCAGGGGGAGTTAATTCACCCCTCCACTTT. The full variable domain, with the rest looked up from reference TRBV7-2 and TRBJ1-6, is GAGVSQSPSNKVTEKGKDVELRCDPISGHTALYWYRQSLGQGLEFLIYFQGNSAPDKSGLPSDRFSAERTGGSVSTLTIQRTQQEDSAVYLCASSLGLAGGVNSPLHFGNGTRLTVT.

The rearrangement links TRBV5-6 to TRBJ1-1; D not certain. The V gene's germline CDR1 is SGHDT and CDR2 YYEEEE. This CDR3 spans 13 amino acids. Trimming took 0 bases from V and 5 from J, leaving 8 bases between them. CDR3 DNA: TGTGCCAGCAGCTTGGGGGCGCGTACTGAAGCTTTCTTT. Translating gives CASSLGARTEAFF.

On this clone itself: An end of the junction does not agree with germline; a read error may underlie this. The chain employs TRBV7-9 and TRBJ1-2; possibly TRBD1 for D (6 bases). Germline CDR1 is SEHNR and CDR2 is FQNEAQ (reference sequence). This CDR3 is built from 15 residues. The CDR3 loop is CSSSLPLTGTGGYTF. The CDR3 coding sequence is TGTTCCAGCAGCTTACCTCTGACGGGAACAGGGGGCTACACCTTC.

The chain links TRBV30 to TRBJ2-5; 9 bases are shared with TRBD2. The CDR3 has 15 amino acids. CDR1 GTSNPN and CDR2 SVGIG come from the germline V gene (reference sequence). V was pared by 8 bases and J by 1 base, with 11 bases of the junction left unmatched. The CDR3 region has the DNA TGTGCCCTTGCAAGGCTAGCGGGGTCCCAAGAGACCCAGTACTTC. It is translated as CALARLAGSQETQYF.

The genes are TRBV2 and TRBJ1-5, with 9 bases aligning to TRBD1. J lost 5 bases, V lost 5 bases, and 4 bases had no gene match. The length of the CDR3 is 14 residues. Germline CDR1 reads SNHLY; CDR2 reads FYNNEI. The CDR3 DNA follows: TGTGCCAGCAGTTACACAGGGGGCGATCAGCCCCAGCATTTT. As protein: CASSYTGGDQPQHF.

This chain connects TRBV28 to TRBJ2-1; maybe TRBD1 (5 bases). The V and J ends lost 6 bases and 7 bases respectively, with 10 bases between them. This CDR3 has 12 residues. Germline V CDR1 and CDR2: MDHEN, SYDVKM. DNA of the CDR3: TGTGCCAGCAGAGGGGCAAGGAATGAGCAGTTCTTC. It is translated as CASRGARNEQFF.

The CDR3: CAISGQRNTEAFF. The DNA for the CDR3 is TGTGCCATCAGTGGACAGAGGAACACTGAAGCTTTCTTT. The rearrangement joins TRBV10-3 to TRBJ1-1; the D gene is possibly TRBD1 (5 bases). Trimming left V 4 bases short and J 1 base short, with 7 bases between. The CDR3 contains 13 residues. Germline CDR1 is ENHRY and CDR2 is SYGVKD.

To note about this clone: Relative to the germline gene, one junction end is altered; a read error may explain this. The V and J genes are TRBV7-9 and TRBJ2-6; 9 bases align to TRBD1. CDR3 length: 18 residues. Germline values: CDR1 SEHNR, CDR2 FQNEAQ (reference sequence). CDR3 nucleotide sequence: TGTTCCAGCAGCTTAGTGGTACAGGGGGCGTATGGGGCCAACGTCCTGACTTTC. Protein: CSSSLVVQGAYGANVLTF.

This sequence joins TRBV4-3 and TRBJ1-4; TRBD1 aligns across 9 bases. V trimming: 0 bases; J trimming: 0 bases; junction bases outside the gene matches: 8. The V gene's germline CDR1 is LGHNA and CDR2 YSLEER. This CDR3 is built from 19 residues. This CDR3 reads CASSQDQWTGASTNEKLFF. Written as DNA, the CDR3 is TGCGCCAGCAGCCAAGATCAATGGACAGGGGCGTCAACTAATGAAAAACTGTTTTTT.

This clone was seen more than once but under ten times. The chain employs TRBV6-6 and TRBJ1-5, with D tentatively TRBD1 (5 bases). Germline values: CDR1 MNHNY, CDR2 SVGAGI (reference sequence). The CDR3 length is 15 residues. With 4 bases removed from V and 2 bases from J, the gap between germline ends came to 12 bases. CDR3 sequence reads: CASSLTTDRNQPQHF. CDR3 sequence (DNA): TGTGCCAGCAGTTTAACGACAGACCGCAATCAGCCCCAGCATTTT.

The chain is built from TRBV5-5 and TRBJ1-6, with 9 bases matching TRBD1. V was pared by 4 bases and J by 7 bases, with 6 bases of the junction left unmatched. This CDR3 region has 15 residues. Germline values: CDR1 SGHKS, CDR2 YYEKEE (reference sequence). In DNA form, the CDR3 reads TGTGCCAGCAGCCTCCGGGACAGGGCCAATTCACCCCTCCACTTT. Its translation is CASSLRDRANSPLHF.

This chain links TRBV19 with TRBJ2-2, with 10 positions matching TRBD1. After removal of 6 bases from V and 3 bases from J, the junction contained 7 bases not matched to a gene. Germline CDR1 and CDR2: LNHDA and SQIVND (reference sequence). The CDR3 totals 16 residues. For the CDR3, the DNA is TGTGCCAGTAGCGCACTCGGGACAGGGGACACCGGGGAGCTGTTTTTT. Amino acid sequence: CASSALGTGDTGELFF.

The rearrangement links TRBV19 to TRBJ1-2; D may be TRBD1 (5 bases). The germline gives CDR1 LNHDA, CDR2 SQIVND (reference sequence). V gave up 10 bases and J gave up 2 bases, with 17 bases separating them. This CDR3 spans 14 amino acids. CDR3 loop: CATQPAGPNYGYTF. CDR3 bases: TGTGCCACCCAACCGGCGGGGCCCAACTATGGCTACACCTTC.

The genes are TRBV30 and TRBJ2-5; 11 nucleotides agree with TRBD2. V shed 0 bases and J 5 bases; nucleotides not matched to a gene: 17. Germline assignment: CDR1 GTSNPN and CDR2 SVGIG (reference sequence). This CDR3 comprises 19 residues. The CDR3 here is CAWSVPSGGPWPGQETQYF. CDR3 DNA: TGTGCCTGGAGTGTCCCTAGCGGGGGGCCATGGCCGGGCCAGGAGACCCAGTACTTC.

The CDR3 protein is CASSPGARQANYGYTF. The CDR3 coding sequence is TGTGCCAGCTCACCGGGGGCCCGGCAAGCTAACTATGGCTACACCTTC. This chain uses TRBV18 with TRBJ1-2; a weak D match, TRBD1 (6 bases). The germline gives CDR1 KGHSH, CDR2 LQKENI. Trimming removed 3 bases at V and 0 bases at J, with 14 bases between. The CDR3 contains 16 residues.

The V gene is TRBV7-9, the J gene TRBJ1-4, with D possibly matching TRBD1 (5 bases). The CDR3 length is 14 residues. Germline values: CDR1 SEHNR, CDR2 FQNEAQ (reference sequence). The V gene lost 1 base and the J gene lost 8 bases, with 11 bases spanning the gap. CDR3 in amino acids: CASSLGQGGEKLFF. In nucleotides, the CDR3 is TGTGCCAGCAGCTTAGGGCAGGGAGGGGAAAAACTGTTTTTT.

DNA of the CDR3: TGTGCCAGCAGCGCCGGGACAGGGTATAGCACAGATACGCAGTATTTT. This sequence encodes CASSAGTGYSTDTQYF. V and J are TRBV5-6 and TRBJ2-3; TRBD1 aligns across 9 bases. Per the germline V gene, CDR1 is SGHDT and CDR2 is YYEEEE. This CDR3 has 16 amino acids. V dropped 4 bases and J dropped 0; count of bases not matched to a gene: 6.

The J gene is TRBJ1-1, the V gene TRBV5-6; 7 bases map to TRBD1. V dropped 0 bases and J dropped 0; count of bases not matched to a gene: 2. This CDR3 comprises 15 residues. Germline CDR1 and CDR2: SGHDT and YYEEEE. CDR3 bases: TGTGCCAGCAGCTTGGCCGGGACAGTGAACACTGAAGCTTTCTTT. It codes for CASSLAGTVNTEAFF.

The J gene is TRBJ2-3, the V gene TRBV7-2, with 7 nucleotides matching TRBD2. Trimming took 5 bases from V and 0 from J; bases not matched to a gene: 8. The length of the CDR3 is 16 residues. In germline, CDR1 is SGHTA, CDR2 FQGNSA. The CDR3 reads CASSPRSGLSTDTQYF. The CDR3 DNA sequence: TGTGCCAGCAGCCCACGTAGCGGGCTAAGCACAGATACGCAGTATTTT.

J is TRBJ1-1 and V is TRBV10-3; a possible D gene is TRBD1 (6 bases). CDR3 length equals 13 residues. V dropped 6 bases and J dropped 7 bases, with 15 bases sitting between them. Germline V gives CDR1 ENHRY, CDR2 SYGVKD. CDR3 bases: TGTGCCATCAGGGCCGGGACAACCTTTGAAGCTTTCTTT. This codes for CAIRAGTTFEAFF.

This chain connects TRBV7-3 to TRBJ2-3; D is undetermined. Trimming stripped 4 bases from V and 0 bases from J, with 20 bases between. The CDR3 covers 18 residues. Germline V gene data show CDR1 as SGHTA and CDR2 as FQGTGA. The CDR3 DNA sequence: TGTGCCAGCAGCTCAGAGAAAACTGAAAAGACTAGCACAGATACGCAGTATTTT. The encoded protein is CASSSEKTEKTSTDTQYF.

This clone was seen a handful of times. The genes are TRBV18 and TRBJ1-5; TRBD1 agrees at 8 bases. V lost 3 bases to trimming and J lost 3 bases; unmatched junction nucleotides: 4. Germline CDR1 is KGHSH and CDR2 is LQKENI. CDR3 length equals 15 residues. The CDR3: CASSPDRGLNQPQHF. The CDR3 nucleotides read TGTGCCAGCTCACCCGACAGGGGCCTCAATCAGCCCCAGCATTTT.

In DNA form, the CDR3 reads TGTGCCAGCTCACCCTCTCAGGGGTGGAGGACTGAAGCTTTCTTT. Amino acid sequence: CASSPSQGWRTEAFF. The chain employs TRBV18 and TRBJ1-1; perhaps TRBD1 as D (6 bases). This CDR3 contains 15 residues. Per germline, CDR1 KGHSH and CDR2 LQKENI. Trimming stripped 3 bases from V and 5 bases from J, with 16 bases between.